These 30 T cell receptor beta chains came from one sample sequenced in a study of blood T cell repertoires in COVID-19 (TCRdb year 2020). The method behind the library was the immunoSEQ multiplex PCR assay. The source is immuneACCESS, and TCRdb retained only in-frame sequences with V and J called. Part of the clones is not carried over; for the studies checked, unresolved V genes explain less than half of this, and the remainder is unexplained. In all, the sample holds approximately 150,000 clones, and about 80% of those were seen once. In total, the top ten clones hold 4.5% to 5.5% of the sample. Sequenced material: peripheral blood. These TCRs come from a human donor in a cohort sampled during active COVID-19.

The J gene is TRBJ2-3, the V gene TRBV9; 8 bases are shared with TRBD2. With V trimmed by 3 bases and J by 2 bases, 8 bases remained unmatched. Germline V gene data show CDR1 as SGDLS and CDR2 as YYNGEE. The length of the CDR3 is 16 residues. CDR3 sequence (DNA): TGTGCCAGCAGCGCCCTCAGCGGGGGTTACACAGATACGCAGTATTTT. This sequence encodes CASSALSGGYTDTQYF.

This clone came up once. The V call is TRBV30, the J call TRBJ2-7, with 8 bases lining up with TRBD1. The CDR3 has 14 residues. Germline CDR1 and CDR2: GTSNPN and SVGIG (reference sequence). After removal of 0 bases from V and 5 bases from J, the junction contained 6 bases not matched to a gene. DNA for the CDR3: TGTGCCTGGAGTGTTCGGACAGGGTGGGACGAGCAGTACTTC. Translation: CAWSVRTGWDEQYF.

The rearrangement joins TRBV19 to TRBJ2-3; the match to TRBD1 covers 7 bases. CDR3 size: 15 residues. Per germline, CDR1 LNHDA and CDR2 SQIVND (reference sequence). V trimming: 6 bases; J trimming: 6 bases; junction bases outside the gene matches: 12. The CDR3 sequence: CASSPRTGFFDTQYF. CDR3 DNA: TGTGCCAGTAGCCCTCGGACAGGATTCTTCGATACGCAGTATTTT.

The CDR3, as DNA: TGTGCCAGCAGCCGATCCGGGACAGGGTTAAATTCACCCCTCCACTTT. It specifies CASSRSGTGLNSPLHF. The genes are TRBV5-5 and TRBJ1-6; 9 bases are shared with TRBD1. The ends lost 4 bases at V and 7 bases at J; junction bases unmatched: 9. The CDR3 has 16 amino acids. Germline CDR1 SGHKS, CDR2 YYEKEE (reference sequence).

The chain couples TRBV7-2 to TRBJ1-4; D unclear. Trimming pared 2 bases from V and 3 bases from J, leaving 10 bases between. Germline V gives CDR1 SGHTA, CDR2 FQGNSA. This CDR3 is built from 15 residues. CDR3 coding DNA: TGTGCCAGCAGCTTAAGGAGGAGCGCTAATGAAAAACTGTTTTTT. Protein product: CASSLRRSANEKLFF.

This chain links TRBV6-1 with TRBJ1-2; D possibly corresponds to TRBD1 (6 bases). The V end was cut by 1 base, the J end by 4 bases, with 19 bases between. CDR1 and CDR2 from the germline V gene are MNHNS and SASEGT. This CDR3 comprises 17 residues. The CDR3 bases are TGTGCCAGCAGTGAAGGTACAGGGTCGAGATACCGCTATGGCTACACCTTC. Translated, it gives CASSEGTGSRYRYGYTF.

The CDR3 protein is CASSYSLAEFNEQFF. In DNA form, the CDR3 reads TGTGCCAGCAGTTACTCGCTAGCGGAGTTTAATGAGCAGTTCTTC. The chain employs TRBV6-5 and TRBJ2-1, with 7 bases identical to TRBD2. CDR1 MNHEY and CDR2 SVGAGI come from the germline V gene. With 0 bases clipped from V and 7 bases from J, the junction kept 6 bases outside the gene matches. This CDR3 is 15 amino acids long.

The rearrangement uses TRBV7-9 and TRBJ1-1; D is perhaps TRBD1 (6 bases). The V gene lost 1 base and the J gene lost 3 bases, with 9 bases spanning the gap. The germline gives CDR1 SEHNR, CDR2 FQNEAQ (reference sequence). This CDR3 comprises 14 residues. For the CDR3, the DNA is TGTGCCAGCAGCTTAGAGGGGGGGTACACTGAAGCTTTCTTT. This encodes CASSLEGGYTEAFF. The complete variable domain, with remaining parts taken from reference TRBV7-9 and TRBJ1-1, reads DTGVSQNPRHKITKRGQNVTFRCDPISEHNRLYWYRQTLGQGPEFLTYFQNEAQLEKSRLLSDRFSAERPKGSFSTLEIQRTEQGDSAMYLCASSLEGGYTEAFFGQGTRLTVV.

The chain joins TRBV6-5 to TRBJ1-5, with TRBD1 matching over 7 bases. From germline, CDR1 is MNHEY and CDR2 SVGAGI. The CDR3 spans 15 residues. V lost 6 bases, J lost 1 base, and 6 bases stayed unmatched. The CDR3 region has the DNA TGTGCCAGCAGAGCTGACAGGGTCAGCAATCAGCCCCAGCATTTT. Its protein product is CASRADRVSNQPQHF.

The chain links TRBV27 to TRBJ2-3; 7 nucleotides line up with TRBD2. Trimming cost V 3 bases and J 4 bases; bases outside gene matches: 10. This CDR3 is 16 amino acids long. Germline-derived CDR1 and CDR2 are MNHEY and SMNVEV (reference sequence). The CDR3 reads CASSFWWGGVSDTQYF. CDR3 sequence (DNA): TGTGCCAGCAGTTTTTGGTGGGGGGGAGTTTCAGATACGCAGTATTTT.

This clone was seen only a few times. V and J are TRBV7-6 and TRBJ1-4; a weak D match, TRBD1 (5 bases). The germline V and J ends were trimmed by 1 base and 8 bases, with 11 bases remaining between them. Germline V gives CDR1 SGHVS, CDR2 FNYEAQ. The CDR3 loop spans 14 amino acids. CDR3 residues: CASSLGTGGEKLFF. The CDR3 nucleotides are TGTGCCAGCAGCTTAGGTACCGGGGGGGAAAAACTGTTTTTT.

CDR3 coding DNA: TGTGCCAGCAGTTCGCCGGGGGAGAACACTGAAGCTTTCTTT. It codes for CASSSPGENTEAFF. The genes are TRBV27 and TRBJ1-1, with D perhaps matching TRBD1 (5 bases). Germline-derived CDR1 and CDR2 are MNHEY and SMNVEV (reference sequence). This CDR3 is 14 amino acids long. The germline V and J ends were trimmed by 4 bases and 1 base, with 10 bases remaining between them.

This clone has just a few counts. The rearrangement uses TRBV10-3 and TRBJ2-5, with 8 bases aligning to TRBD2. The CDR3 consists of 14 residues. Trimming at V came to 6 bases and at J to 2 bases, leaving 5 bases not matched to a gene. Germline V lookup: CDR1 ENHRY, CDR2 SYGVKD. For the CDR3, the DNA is TGTGCCATCAGGGGTAGCGGGGAGCAAGAGACCCAGTACTTC. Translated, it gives CAIRGSGEQETQYF.

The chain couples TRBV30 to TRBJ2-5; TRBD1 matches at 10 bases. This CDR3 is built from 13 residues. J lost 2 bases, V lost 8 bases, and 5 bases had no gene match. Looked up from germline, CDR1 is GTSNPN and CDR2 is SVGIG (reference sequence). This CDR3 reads CARWTGGQETQYF. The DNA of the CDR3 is TGTGCCAGATGGACAGGGGGGCAAGAGACCCAGTACTTC.

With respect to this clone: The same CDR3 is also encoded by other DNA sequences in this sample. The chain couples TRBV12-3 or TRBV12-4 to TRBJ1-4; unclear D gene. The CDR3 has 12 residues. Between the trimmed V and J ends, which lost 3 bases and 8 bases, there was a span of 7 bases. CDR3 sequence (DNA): TGTGCCAGCAGTTTCGGACTCGAAAAACTGTTTTTT. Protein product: CASSFGLEKLFF.

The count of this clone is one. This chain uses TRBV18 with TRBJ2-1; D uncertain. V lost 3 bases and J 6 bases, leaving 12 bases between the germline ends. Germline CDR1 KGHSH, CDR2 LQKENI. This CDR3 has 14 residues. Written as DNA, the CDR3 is TGTGCCAGCTCACCCAACTACCCGGGCAATGAGCAGTTCTTC. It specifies CASSPNYPGNEQFF.

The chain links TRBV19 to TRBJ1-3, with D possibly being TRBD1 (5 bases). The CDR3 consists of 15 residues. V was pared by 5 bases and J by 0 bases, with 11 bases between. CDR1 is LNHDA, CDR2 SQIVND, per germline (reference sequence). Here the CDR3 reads CASSVQEDSGNTIYF. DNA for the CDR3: TGTGCCAGTAGTGTACAGGAAGACTCTGGAAACACCATATATTTT.

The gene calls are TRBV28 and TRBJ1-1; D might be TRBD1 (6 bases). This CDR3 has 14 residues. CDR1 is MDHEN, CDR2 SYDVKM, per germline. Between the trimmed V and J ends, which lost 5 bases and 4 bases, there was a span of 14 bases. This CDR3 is CASSPPRGGTEAFF. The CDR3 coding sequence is TGTGCCAGCAGTCCACCTAGGGGGGGCACTGAAGCTTTCTTT.

In DNA form, the CDR3 reads TGTGCCAGCAGCTTAGTAGGCAGGGGGCTGGGAAACACTGAAGCTTTCTTT. Translating gives CASSLVGRGLGNTEAFF. The chain employs TRBV7-9 and TRBJ1-1; TRBD1 aligns across 8 bases. V trimming: 1 base; J trimming: 2 bases; junction bases outside the gene matches: 9. The CDR3 length is 17 residues. Per germline, CDR1 SEHNR and CDR2 FQNEAQ (reference sequence).

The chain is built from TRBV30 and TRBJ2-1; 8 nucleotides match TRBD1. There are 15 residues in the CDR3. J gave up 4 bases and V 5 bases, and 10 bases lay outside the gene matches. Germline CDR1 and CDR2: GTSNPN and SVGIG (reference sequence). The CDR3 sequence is CAWSPPDRAYNEQFF. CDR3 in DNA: TGTGCCTGGTCCCCCCCGGACAGGGCGTACAATGAGCAGTTCTTC.

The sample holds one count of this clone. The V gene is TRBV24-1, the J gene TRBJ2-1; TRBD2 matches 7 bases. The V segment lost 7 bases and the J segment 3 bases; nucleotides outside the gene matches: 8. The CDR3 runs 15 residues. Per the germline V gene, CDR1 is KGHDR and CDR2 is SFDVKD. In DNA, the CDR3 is TGTGCCACCAGCACGCCGGGGGGTTTCTACAATGAGCAGTTCTTC. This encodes CATSTPGGFYNEQFF.

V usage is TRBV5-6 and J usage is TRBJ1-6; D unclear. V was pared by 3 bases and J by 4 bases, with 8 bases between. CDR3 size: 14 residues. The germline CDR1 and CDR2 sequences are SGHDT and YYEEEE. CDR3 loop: CASSYDIYNSPLHF. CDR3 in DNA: TGTGCCAGCAGCTACGACATTTATAATTCACCCCTCCACTTT.

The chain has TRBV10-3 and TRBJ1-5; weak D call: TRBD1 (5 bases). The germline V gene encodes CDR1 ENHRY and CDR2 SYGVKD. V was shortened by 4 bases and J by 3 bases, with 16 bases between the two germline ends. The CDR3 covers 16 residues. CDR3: CAISANRQPYNQPQHF. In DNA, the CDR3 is TGTGCCATCAGTGCGAATCGACAGCCATACAATCAGCCCCAGCATTTT.

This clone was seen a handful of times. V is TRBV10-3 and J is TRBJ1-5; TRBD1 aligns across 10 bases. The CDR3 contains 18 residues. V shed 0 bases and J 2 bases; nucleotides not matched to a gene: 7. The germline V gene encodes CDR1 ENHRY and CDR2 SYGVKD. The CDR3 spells CAISESGTGDGGNQPQHF. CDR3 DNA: TGTGCCATCAGTGAGTCTGGGACAGGGGACGGGGGCAATCAGCCCCAGCATTTT.

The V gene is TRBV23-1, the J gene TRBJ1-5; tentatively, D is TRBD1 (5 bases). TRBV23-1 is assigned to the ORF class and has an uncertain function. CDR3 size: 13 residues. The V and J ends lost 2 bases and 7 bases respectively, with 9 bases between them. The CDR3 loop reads CASSQQGGQPQHF. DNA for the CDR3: TGCGCCAGCAGTCAACAGGGAGGGCAGCCCCAGCATTTT.

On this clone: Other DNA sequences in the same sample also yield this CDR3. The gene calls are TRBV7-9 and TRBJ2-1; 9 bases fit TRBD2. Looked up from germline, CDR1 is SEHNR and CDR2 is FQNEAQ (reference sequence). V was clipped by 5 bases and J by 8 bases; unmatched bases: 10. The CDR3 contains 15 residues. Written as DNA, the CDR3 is TGTGCCAGCAGCGGTCGGCCGCGGGGGGGGCATGAGCAGTTCTTC. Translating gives CASSGRPRGGHEQFF.

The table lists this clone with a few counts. For the CDR3, the DNA is TGTGCCAGCAGCAAACTCGACAGGGGAGGAGCAGATACGCAGTATTTT. This sequence encodes CASSKLDRGGADTQYF. The chain uses TRBV7-9 and TRBJ2-3; 8 bases are a match to TRBD1. Germline trimming cut 5 bases from V and 4 bases from J; bases unmatched to any gene: 11. This CDR3 is built from 16 residues. Germline V gives CDR1 SEHNR, CDR2 FQNEAQ (reference sequence).

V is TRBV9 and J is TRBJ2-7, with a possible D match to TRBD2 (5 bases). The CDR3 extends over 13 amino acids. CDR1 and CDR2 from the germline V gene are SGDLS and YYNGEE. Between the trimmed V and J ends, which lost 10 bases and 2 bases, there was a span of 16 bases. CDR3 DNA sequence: TGTGCCTGCGAGGGCGTAACAACCTACGAGCAGTACTTC. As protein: CACEGVTTYEQYF. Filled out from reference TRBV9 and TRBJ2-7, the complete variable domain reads DSGVTQTPKHLITATGQRVTLRCSPRSGDLSVYWYQQSLDQGLQFLIQYYNGEERAKGNILERFSAQQFPDLHSELNLSSLELGDSALYFCACEGVTTYEQYFGPGTRLTVT.

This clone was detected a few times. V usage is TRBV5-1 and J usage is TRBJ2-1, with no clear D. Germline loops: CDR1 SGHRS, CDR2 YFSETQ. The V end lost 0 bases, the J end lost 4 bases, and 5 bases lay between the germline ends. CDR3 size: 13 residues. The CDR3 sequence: CASSLVAYNEQFF. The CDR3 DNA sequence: TGCGCCAGCAGCTTGGTGGCTTACAATGAGCAGTTCTTC.

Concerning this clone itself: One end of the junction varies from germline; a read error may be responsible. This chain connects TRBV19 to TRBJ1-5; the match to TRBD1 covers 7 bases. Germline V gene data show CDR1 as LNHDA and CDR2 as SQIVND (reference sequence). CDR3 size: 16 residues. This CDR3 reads CASRNGQETSNQSQHF. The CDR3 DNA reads TGTGCCAGTAGGAATGGACAGGAAACTAGCAATCAGTCCCAGCATTTT. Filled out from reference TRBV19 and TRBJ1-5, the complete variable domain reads DGGITQSPKYLFRKEGQNVTLSCEQNLNHDAMYWYRQDPGQGLRLIYYSQIVNDFQKGDIAEGYSVSREKKESFPLTVTSAQKNPTAFYLCASRNGQETSNQSQHFGDGTRLSIL.